This is a list of T cell receptor beta chains from one sample in a study of cytomegalovirus exposure and HLA in healthy donors. Assay used: immunoSEQ multiplex PCR; TCRdb lists only in-frame clones, some missing. The profile covers over 65,000 clones, with roughly four fifths appearing a single time and 7.4% taken by the ten largest. The sequencing sample was made of PBMCs. All receptors derive from a woman in her thirties in good health and CMV-seropositive. Each CDR3 is given with its conserved first and last residue. Fields, in order: J gene, CDR3 length, clone size, V gene, D gene, CDR3 protein, CDR3 DNA. A D gene is named only where the DNA matches it firmly. The size entry is marked missing in some rows and otherwise reads once, few, many or a size class.

j_gene: TRBJ1-2
len: 13
abundance: .
v_gene: TRBV6-5
d_gene: TRBD1
CDR3aa: CASSYSDRAGYTF
CDR3nt: TGTGCCAGCAGTTACTCTGACAGGGCCGGCTACACCTTC

j_gene: TRBJ2-1
len: 15
abundance: few
v_gene: TRBV25-1
d_gene: TRBD2
CDR3aa: CASRVLAGECNEQFF
CDR3nt: TGTGCCAGCAGGGTTCTAGCGGGAGAGTGCAATGAGCAGTTCTTC

j_gene: TRBJ1-1
len: 13
abundance: .
v_gene: TRBV5-1
d_gene: .
CDR3aa: CASSSLPNTEAFF
CDR3nt: TGCGCCAGCAGCAGCCTCCCGAACACTGAAGCTTTCTTT

j_gene: TRBJ2-7
len: 15
abundance: .
v_gene: TRBV5-6
d_gene: .
CDR3aa: CASSLRQHNIYEQYF
CDR3nt: TGTGCCAGCAGCTTAAGACAACATAACATCTACGAGCAGTACTTC

j_gene: TRBJ2-3
len: 16
abundance: .
v_gene: TRBV5-6
d_gene: TRBD2
CDR3aa: CASSFQLAGLTDTQYF
CDR3nt: TGTGCCAGCAGCTTTCAGCTAGCGGGACTAACAGATACGCAGTATTTT

j_gene: TRBJ2-4
len: 19
abundance: .
v_gene: TRBV9
d_gene: TRBD1
CDR3aa: CASSASGTGGSGGGNIQYF
CDR3nt: TGTGCCAGCAGCGCCTCCGGGACAGGGGGCTCCGGGGGCGGAAACATTCAGTACTTC

j_gene: TRBJ2-1
len: 14
abundance: .
v_gene: TRBV28
d_gene: TRBD2
CDR3aa: CASSAFAGRSGQFF
CDR3nt: TGTGCCAGCAGTGCCTTCGCCGGGAGGTCGGGGCAGTTCTTC

j_gene: TRBJ2-2
len: 17
abundance: .
v_gene: TRBV15
d_gene: TRBD2
CDR3aa: CATSRDRLSGRTGELFF
CDR3nt: TGTGCCACCAGCAGAGATCGGCTGAGCGGGAGAACCGGGGAGCTGTTTTTT

j_gene: TRBJ1-5
len: 13
abundance: .
v_gene: TRBV19
d_gene: .
CDR3aa: CATSRGGDQPQHF
CDR3nt: TGTGCCACCAGCCGGGGAGGGGATCAGCCCCAGCATTTT

j_gene: TRBJ2-7
len: 17
abundance: .
v_gene: TRBV15
d_gene: .
CDR3aa: CATSRGLAPTSSYEQYF
CDR3nt: TGTGCCACCAGCAGAGGGCTAGCCCCAACTTCGTCCTACGAGCAGTACTTC

j_gene: TRBJ2-3
len: 14
abundance: .
v_gene: TRBV6-6
d_gene: TRBD2
CDR3aa: CASKSSGVADTQYF
CDR3nt: TGTGCCAGCAAGTCTAGCGGGGTAGCAGATACGCAGTATTTT

j_gene: TRBJ1-5
len: 15
abundance: .
v_gene: TRBV27
d_gene: .
CDR3aa: CASGSSGGSNQPQHF
CDR3nt: TGTGCCAGCGGAAGTAGCGGGGGATCCAATCAGCCCCAGCATTTT

j_gene: TRBJ1-1
len: 14
abundance: .
v_gene: TRBV4-1
d_gene: TRBD1
CDR3aa: CASSPPAGGIEAFF
CDR3nt: TGCGCCAGCAGCCCCCCGGCAGGGGGCATTGAAGCTTTCTTT

j_gene: TRBJ2-1
len: 17
abundance: .
v_gene: TRBV5-1
d_gene: TRBD2
CDR3aa: CASSSWPSGSHYNEQFF
CDR3nt: TGCGCCAGCAGCTCGTGGCCTAGCGGGAGTCACTACAATGAGCAGTTCTTC

j_gene: TRBJ1-2
len: 16
abundance: .
v_gene: TRBV9
d_gene: TRBD1
CDR3aa: CASSPRTGVSSYGYTF
CDR3nt: TGTGCCAGCAGCCCCCGGACAGGGGTTTCGAGCTATGGCTACACCTTC

j_gene: TRBJ2-7
len: 15
abundance: .
v_gene: TRBV6-5
d_gene: TRBD2
CDR3aa: CASSRTSGGPYEQYF
CDR3nt: TGTGCCAGCAGTCGGACTAGCGGGGGCCCCTACGAGCAGTACTTC

j_gene: TRBJ1-2
len: 15
abundance: .
v_gene: TRBV27
d_gene: TRBD1
CDR3aa: CASSRLSDRGYGYTF
CDR3nt: TGTGCCAGCAGTCGGCTGTCCGACAGGGGCTATGGCTACACCTTC

j_gene: TRBJ1-2
len: 13
abundance: .
v_gene: TRBV28
d_gene: .
CDR3aa: CASSFIQARGYTF
CDR3nt: TGTGCCAGCAGTTTTATACAGGCGAGAGGCTACACCTTC

j_gene: TRBJ2-5
len: 13
abundance: .
v_gene: TRBV29-1
d_gene: TRBD2
CDR3aa: CSVVVAGNATQYF
CDR3nt: TGCAGCGTTGTCGTAGCGGGGAACGCGACCCAGTACTTC

j_gene: TRBJ2-2
len: 14
abundance: .
v_gene: TRBV9
d_gene: .
CDR3aa: CASSVYTGTGELFF
CDR3nt: TGTGCCAGCAGCGTTTACACAGGCACCGGGGAGCTGTTTTTT